The clone carrying this T cell receptor (beta chain) was observed at least ten times. One junction end disagrees with the germline gene, perhaps due to a read error. The sample is drawn from a study of human T cells and chemical hapten exposure. As for the study in general: Across its approximately 25 weeks, the study gave patients weekly diphenylcyclopropenone doses to the scalp.

CDR1 is MNHEY and CDR2 is SVGEGT in the germline V gene. The CDR3 runs to 11 residues. Time point of the sample: pre-sensitization, week 0. Treatment indicated: therapeutic diphenylcyclopropenone sensitization with weekly scalp DPC. MiXCR, run by TCRdb on the RACE reads, gives a single entry per CDR3 protein. The table shows approximately 260,000 distinct CDR3 sequences, with about 9% occurring only once. The sequence came from a woman in her 40s with alopecia areata. Some clones in this sample may be carry-over from other donors' samples. The specimen comprised whole blood, sampled in connection with sensitization to the hapten diphenylcyclopropenone (DPC). V is TRBV6-2 or TRBV6-3 and J is TRBJ2-5; D is ambiguous. The DNA of the CDR3 is TGTGCCAGCAGTTACGATGCTAGTCGGAACTTC. This sequence encodes CASSYDASRNF.